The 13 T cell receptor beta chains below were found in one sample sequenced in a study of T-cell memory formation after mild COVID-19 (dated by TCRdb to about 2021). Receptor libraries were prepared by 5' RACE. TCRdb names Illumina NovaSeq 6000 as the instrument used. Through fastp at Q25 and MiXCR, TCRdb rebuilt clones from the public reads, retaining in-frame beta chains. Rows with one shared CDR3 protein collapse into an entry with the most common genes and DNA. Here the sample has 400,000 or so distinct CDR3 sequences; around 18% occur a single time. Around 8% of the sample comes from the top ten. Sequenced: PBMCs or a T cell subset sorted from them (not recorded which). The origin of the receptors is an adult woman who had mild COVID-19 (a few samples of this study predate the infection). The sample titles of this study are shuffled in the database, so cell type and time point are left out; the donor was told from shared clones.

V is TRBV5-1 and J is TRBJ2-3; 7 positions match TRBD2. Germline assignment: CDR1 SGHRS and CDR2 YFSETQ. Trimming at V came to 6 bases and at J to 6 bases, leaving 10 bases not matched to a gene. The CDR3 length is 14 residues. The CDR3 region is CASTRGGVLDTQYF. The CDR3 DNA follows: TGCGCCAGCACAAGGGGAGGGGTCCTGGATACGCAGTATTTT.

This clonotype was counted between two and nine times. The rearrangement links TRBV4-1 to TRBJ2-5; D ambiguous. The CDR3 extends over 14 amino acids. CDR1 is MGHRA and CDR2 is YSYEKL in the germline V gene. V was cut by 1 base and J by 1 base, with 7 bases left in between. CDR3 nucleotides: TGCGCCAGCAGCCAAGCCCCCCTCCAAGAGACCCAGTACTTC. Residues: CASSQAPLQETQYF.

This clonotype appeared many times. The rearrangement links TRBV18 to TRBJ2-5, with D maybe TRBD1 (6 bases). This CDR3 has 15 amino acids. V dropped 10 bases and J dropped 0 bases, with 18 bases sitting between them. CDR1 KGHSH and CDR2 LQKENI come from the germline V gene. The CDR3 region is CATTMTQGYQETQYF. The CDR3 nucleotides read TGTGCCACCACCATGACTCAGGGGTACCAAGAGACCCAGTACTTC.

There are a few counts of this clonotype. This chain's CDR3 is CASSGQGGSETQYF. CDR3 nucleotide sequence: TGTGCCAGTTCAGGACAGGGCGGGTCAGAGACCCAGTACTTC. The V call is TRBV2, the J call TRBJ2-5, with 8 bases that match TRBD1. Germline CDR1 and CDR2: SNHLY and FYNNEI. The J segment lost 4 bases and the V segment lost 9 bases, leaving 10 bases of the junction unmatched. The CDR3 loop spans 14 amino acids.

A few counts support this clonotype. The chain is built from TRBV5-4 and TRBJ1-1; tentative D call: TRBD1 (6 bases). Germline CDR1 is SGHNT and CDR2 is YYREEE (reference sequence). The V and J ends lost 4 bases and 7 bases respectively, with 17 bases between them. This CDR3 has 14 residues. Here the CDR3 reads CASSRSIGGNEAFF. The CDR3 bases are TGTGCCAGCAGCCGGTCAATAGGGGGAAATGAAGCTTTCTTT.

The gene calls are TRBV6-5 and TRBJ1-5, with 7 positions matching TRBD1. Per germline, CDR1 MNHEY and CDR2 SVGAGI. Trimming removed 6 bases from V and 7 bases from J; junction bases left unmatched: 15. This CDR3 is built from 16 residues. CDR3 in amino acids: CASRFLRDSNIQPQHF. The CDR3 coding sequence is TGTGCCAGCAGATTCCTCCGGGACAGTAATATACAGCCCCAGCATTTT.

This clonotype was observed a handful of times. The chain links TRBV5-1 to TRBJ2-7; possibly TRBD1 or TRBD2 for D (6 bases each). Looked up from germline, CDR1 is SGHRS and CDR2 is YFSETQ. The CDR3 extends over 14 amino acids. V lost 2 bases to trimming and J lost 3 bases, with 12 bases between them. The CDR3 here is CASSFQEGGYEQYF. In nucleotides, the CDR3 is TGCGCCAGCAGCTTCCAGGAGGGGGGCTACGAGCAGTACTTC.

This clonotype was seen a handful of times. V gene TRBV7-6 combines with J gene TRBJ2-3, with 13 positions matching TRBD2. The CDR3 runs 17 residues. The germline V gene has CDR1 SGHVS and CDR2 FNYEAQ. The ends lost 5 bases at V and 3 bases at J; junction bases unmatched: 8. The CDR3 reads CASSAETSGRFTDTQYF. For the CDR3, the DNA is TGTGCCAGCAGCGCAGAGACTAGCGGGAGGTTTACAGATACGCAGTATTTT.

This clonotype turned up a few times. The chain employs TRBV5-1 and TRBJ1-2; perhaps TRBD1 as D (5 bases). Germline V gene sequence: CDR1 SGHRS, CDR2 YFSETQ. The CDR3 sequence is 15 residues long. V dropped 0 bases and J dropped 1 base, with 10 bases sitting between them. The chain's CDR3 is CASSLEPGGNYGYTF. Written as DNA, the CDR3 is TGCGCCAGCAGCTTGGAACCCGGGGGTAACTATGGCTACACCTTC.

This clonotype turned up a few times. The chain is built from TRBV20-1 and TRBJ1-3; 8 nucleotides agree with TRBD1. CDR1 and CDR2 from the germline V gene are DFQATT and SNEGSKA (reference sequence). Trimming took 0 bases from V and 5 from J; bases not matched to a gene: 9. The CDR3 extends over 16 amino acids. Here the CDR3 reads CSARELGQGARNTIYF. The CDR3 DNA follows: TGCAGTGCTAGAGAGCTAGGGCAGGGGGCGAGAAACACCATATATTTT.

In DNA, the CDR3 is TGTGCCAGCAGCCGGACAGGGCCCCCCACAGATACGCAGTATTTT. It translates to CASSRTGPPTDTQYF. This chain connects TRBV3-1 to TRBJ2-3; TRBD1 agrees at 8 bases. This CDR3 spans 15 amino acids. V was clipped by 4 bases and J by 2 bases; unmatched bases: 5. CDR1 LGHDT and CDR2 YNNKEL come from the germline V gene (reference sequence).

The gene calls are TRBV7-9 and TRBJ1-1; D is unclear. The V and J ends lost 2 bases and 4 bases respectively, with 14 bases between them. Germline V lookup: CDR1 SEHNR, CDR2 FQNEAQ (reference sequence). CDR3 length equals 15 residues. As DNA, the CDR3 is TGTGCCAGCAGCTTATTGAGTAGAAAGGGCACTGAAGCTTTCTTT. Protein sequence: CASSLLSRKGTEAFF.

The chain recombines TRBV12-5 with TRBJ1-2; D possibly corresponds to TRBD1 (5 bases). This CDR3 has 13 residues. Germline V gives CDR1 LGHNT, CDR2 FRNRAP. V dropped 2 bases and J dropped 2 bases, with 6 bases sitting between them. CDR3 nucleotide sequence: TGTGCTAGTGGTTTGAGACAGAACTATGGCTACACCTTC. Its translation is CASGLRQNYGYTF.